The entry below describes one TCR beta chain. The method was immunoSEQ multiplex PCR; TCRdb's version includes in-frame clones alone and lacks a portion of them. The sample carries 15,000 to 20,000 clones, 86% recorded once. These data are taken from a study of T cell changes during pregnancy in multiple sclerosis. The V and J ends lost 5 bases and 8 bases respectively, with 15 bases between them. Germline CDR1 and CDR2: MNHEY and SMNVEV (reference sequence). The CDR3 consists of 13 residues. The sample here was CD8+ T cells from peripheral blood mononuclear cells, taken in the third trimester of pregnancy. The receptor comes from a female donor in good health, enrolled as a control in a pregnancy study. This chain links TRBV27 with TRBJ1-2; D not certain. DNA for the CDR3: TGTGCCAGCAGTCCGACCAGAGGCAGAGGCTACACCTTC. It encodes CASSPTRGRGYTF.